Ten or more counts support the clone carrying this T cell receptor (beta chain). The data belong to a study of T cells in Graves' hyperthyroidism and ophthalmopathy. V was shortened by 3 bases and J by 1 base, with 13 bases between the two germline ends. Per the germline V gene, CDR1 is LNHNV and CDR2 is YYDKDF (reference sequence). CDR3 length: 15 residues. RNA transcripts provided the source from which TCR beta CDR3 regions were amplified. The TCR CDR3 first-round RT-PCR relied on the HTBI primer set. One entry per CDR3 protein results from TCRdb running MiXCR on the multiplex PCR reads. In the table there are 530,000 or so distinct CDR3 sequences, approximately 25% of which are singletons.

The receptor's source is a woman between 25 and 40 years old with Graves' ophthalmopathy. Sequencing input: blood. The chain carries TRBV15 and TRBJ2-7, with D possibly TRBD1 on 6 matching bases. The CDR3 protein is CATSSPGTSSYEQYF. The DNA for the CDR3 is TGTGCCACCAGCAGTCCCGGGACAAGTTCCTACGAGCAGTACTTC.